Below are 32 T cell receptor beta chains sequenced from a single sample in a study of beta chain features in type 1 diabetes. Study results and caveats: Shortening of TCRB CDR3s, moderate but significant, appeared in all four CD4+ subsets of Type 1 diabetes patients.

These receptors have no identified antigens. All of the isolated RNA was reverse transcribed, so expressed TCRB transcripts were sequenced. TCRdb's copy holds only in-frame clones and misses some; the assay was immunoSEQ multiplex PCR. The table includes around 110,000 clones, 16% detected once. Sequencing was performed on central memory CD4+ T cells from blood. All receptors come from a man aged 25 to 45 with type 1 diabetes.

This chain joins TRBV5-1 and TRBJ2-1; D not certain. The V and J ends lost 1 base and 2 bases respectively, with 7 bases between them. Germline V lookup: CDR1 SGHRS, CDR2 YFSETQ. The CDR3 covers 14 residues. The CDR3 nucleotides are TGCGCCAGCAGCTTGAGTGTAACCTACAATGAGCAGTTCTTC. It encodes CASSLSVTYNEQFF.

The CDR3 sequence is CASSLEVLTGGAYEQYF. The CDR3 DNA sequence: TGTGCCAGCAGCTTAGAGGTGTTGACGGGAGGGGCCTACGAGCAGTACTTC. The chain joins TRBV7-2 to TRBJ2-7; TRBD2 aligns across 8 bases. Germline V gene sequence: CDR1 SGHTA, CDR2 FQGNSA. The CDR3 sequence is 17 residues long. With 1 base clipped from V and 2 bases from J, the junction kept 10 bases outside the gene matches.

In this sample, this clone turned up a few times. The chain employs TRBV2 and TRBJ2-1; no definite D call. The V and J ends lost 3 bases and 2 bases respectively, with 8 bases between them. Germline CDR1 reads SNHLY; CDR2 reads FYNNEI. The CDR3 runs 14 residues. CDR3 nucleotides: TGTGCCAGCAGTGAGAACACACCCTACAATGAGCAGTTCTTC. Protein: CASSENTPYNEQFF.

The chain couples TRBV7-6 to TRBJ2-1; no clear D gene. Per germline, CDR1 SGHVS and CDR2 FNYEAQ. CDR3 length: 15 residues. The V and J ends lost 4 bases and 0 bases respectively, with 10 bases between them. DNA for the CDR3: TGTGCCAGCAGCTACTCGGTCCTCTCCTACAATGAGCAGTTCTTC. It translates to CASSYSVLSYNEQFF.

This clone was seen a handful of times. A clone one base away is much larger, so this may be a read error. The chain employs TRBV7-9 and TRBJ2-5, with a tentative D call TRBD2 (6 bases). The CDR3 is 14 amino acids. With 4 bases removed from V and 5 bases from J, the gap between germline ends came to 14 bases. Germline values: CDR1 SEHNR, CDR2 FQNEAQ (reference sequence). CDR3 sequence reads: CASSSGGEGETQYF. The CDR3 bases are TGTGCCAGCAGCTCCGGGGGTGAGGGGGAGACCCAGTACTTC.

The sample holds a few counts of this clone. The chain links TRBV5-1 to TRBJ2-7, with a possible D match to TRBD1 (6 bases). Germline V gene sequence: CDR1 SGHRS, CDR2 YFSETQ. This CDR3 region has 14 residues. Between the trimmed V and J ends, which lost 4 bases and 3 bases, there was a span of 14 bases. CDR3 coding DNA: TGCGCCAGCAGCCAGGACAGTTCAATCTACGAGCAGTACTTC. This gives the protein CASSQDSSIYEQYF.

This CDR3 reads CASSETALGDSPLHF. CDR3 sequence (DNA): TGTGCCAGCAGCGAGACAGCGTTGGGGGATTCACCCCTCCACTTT. The chain uses TRBV7-9 and TRBJ1-6; TRBD1 might be the D (5 bases). This CDR3 has 15 amino acids. Per the germline V gene, CDR1 is SEHNR and CDR2 is FQNEAQ (reference sequence). V lost 5 bases to trimming and J lost 8 bases, with 16 bases between them.

This clone has more than one count but fewer than ten. The gene calls are TRBV7-2 and TRBJ2-3; the D gene is possibly TRBD1 (5 bases). Trimming pared 11 bases from V and 3 bases from J, leaving 15 bases between. Germline loops: CDR1 SGHTA, CDR2 FQGNSA. The CDR3 loop spans 13 amino acids. CDR3 loop: CASWQGSTDTQYF. CDR3 coding DNA: TGTGCCTCGTGGCAGGGCTCAACAGATACGCAGTATTTT.

The gene calls are TRBV7-2 and TRBJ2-7; 12 nucleotides match TRBD2. V shed 4 bases and J 6 bases; nucleotides not matched to a gene: 7. Germline assignment: CDR1 SGHTA and CDR2 FQGNSA. This CDR3 has 15 amino acids. The CDR3 DNA sequence: TGTGCCAGCAGCTCTAGCGGGGGGGCCATTACCGAGCAGTACTTC. Its translation is CASSSSGGAITEQYF.

The chain couples TRBV30 to TRBJ1-2, with D maybe TRBD1 (5 bases). Germline loops: CDR1 GTSNPN, CDR2 SVGIG (reference sequence). CDR3 length equals 12 residues. V shed 3 bases and J shed 7 bases, with 12 bases lying between them. CDR3 protein: CAWRGPGPGYTF. The CDR3 region has the DNA TGTGCCTGGAGGGGCCCGGGGCCTGGCTACACCTTC.

The chain carries TRBV18 and TRBJ2-1; 10 nucleotides align to TRBD2. Per germline, CDR1 KGHSH and CDR2 LQKENI. The CDR3 loop spans 16 amino acids. V lost 1 base to trimming and J lost 6 bases; unmatched junction nucleotides: 6. The CDR3 protein is CASSPLSGGAPNEQFF. CDR3 nucleotide sequence: TGTGCCAGCTCACCACTCAGCGGGGGGGCCCCCAATGAGCAGTTCTTC.

CDR3 amino acids: CSVGRAGGSDTQYF. The CDR3 DNA reads TGCAGCGTGGGGCGAGCGGGGGGTTCAGATACGCAGTATTTT. V usage is TRBV29-1 and J usage is TRBJ2-3; 9 bases match TRBD2. J gave up 4 bases and V 6 bases, and 8 bases lay outside the gene matches. CDR1 SQVTM and CDR2 ANQGSEA come from the germline V gene. The CDR3 length is 14 residues.

This clone has a handful of counts. V gene TRBV11-2 combines with J gene TRBJ1-4, with 7 positions matching TRBD1. J gave up 8 bases and V 4 bases, and 13 bases lay outside the gene matches. The CDR3 loop spans 16 amino acids. Germline V gives CDR1 SGHAT, CDR2 FQNNGV. CDR3 in DNA: TGTGCCAGCAGCTCTAGTTTGGGGACAGTCGGGGAAAAACTGTTTTTT. Residues: CASSSSLGTVGEKLFF.

The chain uses TRBV2 and TRBJ2-1; 10 positions agree with TRBD2. Germline V gives CDR1 SNHLY, CDR2 FYNNEI. This CDR3 is built from 15 residues. Trimming took 0 bases from V and 6 from J; bases not matched to a gene: 2. Here the CDR3 DNA reads TGTGCCAGCAGTGAAGCAGCGGGGGGGCGCAATGAGCAGTTCTTC. Encoded protein: CASSEAAGGRNEQFF.

The chain has TRBV18 and TRBJ2-7; 9 positions match TRBD1. Germline V CDR1 and CDR2: KGHSH, LQKENI. V gave up 5 bases and J gave up 7 bases; unmatched junction bases: 3. The CDR3 spans 12 residues. The CDR3 bases are TGTGCCAGCTCATCGACAGGGGGTGAGCAGTACTTC. This translates into CASSSTGGEQYF. Using reference TRBV18 and TRBJ2-7 for the parts outside the CDR3, the full variable domain is NAGVMQNPRHLVRRRGQEARLRCSPMKGHSHVYWYRQLPEEGLKFMVYLQKENIIDESGMPKERFSAEFPKEGPSILRIQQVVRGDSAAYFCASSSTGGEQYFGPGTRLTVT.

This clone was picked up a small number of times. The gene calls are TRBV5-4 and TRBJ2-7; no clear D. V was clipped by 0 bases and J by 1 base, with 8 bases between them. This CDR3 contains 14 residues. CDR1 is SGHNT and CDR2 is YYREEE in the germline V gene (reference sequence). This chain's CDR3 is CASSLDRRSYEQYF. As DNA, the CDR3 is TGTGCCAGCAGCTTGGACAGAAGATCCTACGAGCAGTACTTC.

This clone was seen ten or more times. This chain connects TRBV14 to TRBJ2-7; no reliable D call. From germline, CDR1 is SGHDN and CDR2 FVKESK. The CDR3 length is 14 residues. Trimming stripped 2 bases from V and 2 bases from J, with 10 bases between. The CDR3: CASSQKGPTYEQYF. Written as DNA, the CDR3 is TGTGCCAGCAGCCAAAAAGGCCCAACCTACGAGCAGTACTTC. The complete variable domain, with remaining parts taken from reference TRBV14 and TRBJ2-7, reads EAGVTQFPSHSVIEKGQTVTLRCDPISGHDNLYWYRRVMGKEIKFLLHFVKESKQDESGMPNNRFLAERTGGTYSTLKVQPAELEDSGVYFCASSQKGPTYEQYFGPGTRLTVT.

The chain recombines TRBV19 with TRBJ1-6; tentatively, D is TRBD1 (6 bases). The CDR3 spans 14 residues. The germline CDR1 and CDR2 sequences are LNHDA and SQIVND (reference sequence). The V and J ends lost 8 bases and 9 bases respectively, with 17 bases between them. This CDR3 is CASGHREKGSPLHF. As DNA, the CDR3 is TGTGCCAGTGGCCACAGGGAGAAAGGTTCACCCCTCCACTTT.

This clone was seen more than once but under ten times. This CDR3 reads CASSPRASGANVLTF. The CDR3 region has the DNA TGTGCCAGCAGCCCAAGAGCCTCTGGGGCCAACGTCCTGACTTTC. This chain uses TRBV7-2 with TRBJ2-6; no definite D call. Germline CDR1 and CDR2: SGHTA and FQGNSA. V was shortened by 5 bases and J by 0 bases, with 8 bases between the two germline ends. The CDR3 extends over 15 amino acids.

The CDR3 nucleotides are TGTGCCTGGAGTGGACAGGGGAATTCACCCCTCCACTTT. This sequence encodes CAWSGQGNSPLHF. The chain is built from TRBV30 and TRBJ1-6; 8 bases line up with TRBD1. V lost 1 base to trimming and J lost 7 bases; unmatched junction nucleotides: 0. CDR3 length: 13 residues. Germline values: CDR1 GTSNPN, CDR2 SVGIG (reference sequence).

The V and J genes are TRBV9 and TRBJ2-3; D is ambiguous. V lost 4 bases and J lost 0, with 9 bases in between. The CDR3 is 14 amino acids. Per germline, CDR1 SGDLS and CDR2 YYNGEE. CDR3 sequence reads: CASSISTSTDTQYF. As DNA, the CDR3 is TGTGCCAGCAGCATATCCACCAGCACAGATACGCAGTATTTT. Filled out from reference TRBV9 and TRBJ2-3, the complete variable domain reads DSGVTQTPKHLITATGQRVTLRCSPRSGDLSVYWYQQSLDQGLQFLIQYYNGEERAKGNILERFSAQQFPDLHSELNLSSLELGDSALYFCASSISTSTDTQYFGPGTRLTVL.

By share of the sample, this clone is medium-sized. The chain recombines TRBV28 with TRBJ2-1, with TRBD2 matching over 9 bases. The junction had 8 bases not matched to a gene; V was cut back by 5 bases and J by 0 bases. CDR1 and CDR2 from the germline V gene are MDHEN and SYDVKM. This CDR3 spans 17 amino acids. The CDR3 region has the DNA TGTGCCAGCAGTGGGCTAGCGGGGTACTACTCCTACAATGAGCAGTTCTTC. It codes for CASSGLAGYYSYNEQFF. The whole variable domain, remainder taken from reference TRBV28 and TRBJ2-1, is DVKVTQSSRYLVKRTGEKVFLECVQDMDHENMFWYRQDPGLGLRLIYFSYDVKMKEKGDIPEGYSVSREKKERFSLILESASTNQTSMYLCASSGLAGYYSYNEQFFGPGTRLTVL.

This clone has a handful of counts. The gene calls are TRBV6-6 and TRBJ2-7; TRBD1 might be the D (6 bases). The germline V gene encodes CDR1 MNHNY and CDR2 SVGAGI (reference sequence). V lost 5 bases to trimming and J lost 3 bases, with 11 bases between them. The CDR3 runs to 13 residues. The DNA for the CDR3 is TGTGCCAGCAGTAAGGACAGTGGCTACGAGCAGTACTTC. Encoded protein: CASSKDSGYEQYF.

As concerns this clone: One end of the junction is discordant with germline, which a read error may explain. J is TRBJ2-6 and V is TRBV7-7; 7 bases agree with TRBD1. CDR1 and CDR2 (germline): SSHAT, FNYEAQ (reference sequence). The CDR3 is 15 residues long. The CDR3 nucleotides are TGTGCTAGCAGCCCAGGGGGTACTGGGGCCAACGTCCTGACTTTC. The encoded protein is CASSPGGTGANVLTF.

This clone turned up a few times. The gene calls are TRBV6-5 and TRBJ2-1, with a tentative D call TRBD1 (5 bases). The CDR3 has 16 residues. V dropped 0 bases and J dropped 4 bases, with 13 bases sitting between them. The V gene's germline CDR1 is MNHEY and CDR2 SVGAGI. The CDR3 here is CASSYSVGEGYNEQFF. DNA for the CDR3: TGTGCCAGCAGTTACTCGGTAGGGGAAGGTTACAATGAGCAGTTCTTC.

V usage is TRBV27 and J usage is TRBJ2-3; D is unresolved. Germline V CDR1 and CDR2: MNHEY, SMNVEV (reference sequence). V was shortened by 6 bases and J by 3 bases, with 1 base between the two germline ends. The CDR3 has 10 residues. In nucleotides, the CDR3 is TGTGCCAGCAGAACAGATACGCAGTATTTT. This encodes CASRTDTQYF.

This chain uses TRBV6-5 with TRBJ2-5, with D possibly called TRBD1 or TRBD2 (5 bases each). Germline V CDR1 and CDR2: MNHEY, SVGAGI. The CDR3 runs 15 residues. The ends were cut back, 4 bases at V and 3 bases at J, with 15 bases in the middle. CDR3: CASSSLGTTEETQYF. CDR3 sequence (DNA): TGTGCCAGCAGTTCCCTCGGGACGACAGAAGAGACCCAGTACTTC.

This rearrangement joins TRBV2 to TRBJ1-2; a possible D gene is TRBD1 (6 bases). CDR1 and CDR2 (germline): SNHLY, FYNNEI. The V end lost 10 bases, the J end lost 6 bases, and 9 bases lay between the germline ends. The CDR3 sequence is 10 residues long. CDR3 in amino acids: CAMAGDGYTF. CDR3 coding DNA: TGTGCCATGGCAGGGGATGGCTACACCTTC.

This clone was seen only a few times. The rearrangement uses TRBV19 and TRBJ2-7; the D gene is possibly TRBD1 (6 bases). V lost 4 bases and J 7 bases, leaving 29 bases between the germline ends. This CDR3 has 18 amino acids. From germline, CDR1 is LNHDA and CDR2 SQIVND (reference sequence). CDR3 residues: CASSNFLILGQKAREQYF. The CDR3 DNA reads as TGTGCCAGTAGTAATTTCTTAATTTTAGGACAGAAAGCTCGAGAGCAGTACTTC.

V usage is TRBV6-1 and J usage is TRBJ1-2; no definite D call. CDR3 length: 12 residues. Looked up from germline, CDR1 is MNHNS and CDR2 is SASEGT. The V gene lost 5 bases and the J gene lost 6 bases, with 10 bases spanning the gap. DNA of the CDR3: TGTGCCAGCAGTCCTACAGTGGATGGCTACACCTTC. Encoded protein: CASSPTVDGYTF.

This clone was observed a handful of times. The chain couples TRBV4-2 to TRBJ1-1; D is unclear. Germline V gives CDR1 LGHNA, CDR2 YNFKEQ. The CDR3 has 12 amino acids. The V gene lost 3 bases and the J gene lost 1 base, with 3 bases spanning the gap. The DNA of the CDR3 is TGTGCCAGCAGCCATGAGAACACTGAAGCTTTCTTT. It translates to CASSHENTEAFF.

The rearrangement uses TRBV5-1 and TRBJ2-1; 12 bases fit TRBD2. The CDR3 is 15 residues long. The germline CDR1 and CDR2 sequences are SGHRS and YFSETQ. Trimming at V came to 6 bases and at J to 7 bases, leaving 8 bases not matched to a gene. The CDR3 is CASIATSGGPNEQFF. In DNA form, the CDR3 reads TGCGCCAGCATCGCAACTAGCGGGGGGCCGAATGAGCAGTTCTTC.